The rows below give T cell receptor beta chains drawn from one sample of a study of T cell therapy after organ transplantation. Using immunoSEQ multiplex PCR, the repertoire was profiled, and TCRdb retains in-frame clones only, with some absent. The data contain about 48,000 clones, 94% of them singletons. Their antigens are not known. The sample in question was CD8+ T cells from blood, obtained before autologous CMV-specific T cell therapy. These receptors were obtained from a human patient who had received a solid organ transplant and had CMV disease. The CDR3 runs from the conserved cysteine through the conserved F or W. D genes are given only for firm matches.

>TRBV18|TRBD1|TRBJ2-4
CASSPPPGQGLAKNIQYF
TGTGCCAGCTCACCACCCCCGGGACAGGGGCTAGCCAAAAACATTCAGTACTTC
>TRBV13|TRBD1|TRBJ2-7
CASSSRDRVATSEQYF
TGTGCCAGCAGCAGCAGGGACAGGGTTGCCACTTCCGAGCAGTACTTC
>TRBV6-5|-|TRBJ1-4
CASSTDLGIGEKLFF
TGTGCCAGCAGTACGGACTTGGGTATAGGTGAAAAACTGTTTTTT
>TRBV13|TRBD1|TRBJ1-2
CASSTYGGTAIDSNYGYTF
TGTGCCAGCAGCACTTACGGCGGGACAGCAATCGATTCTAACTATGGCTACACCTTC
>TRBV7-8|TRBD1|TRBJ2-2
CASSLGTGNGELFF
TGTGCCAGCAGCTTAGGGACAGGGAACGGGGAGCTGTTTTTT
>TRBV7-9|-|TRBJ2-7
CASSPLPGQGSEQYF
TGTGCCAGCAGCCCCCTCCCGGGTCAGGGGTCCGAGCAGTACTTC
>TRBV29-1|TRBD1|TRBJ1-2
CSVEEHRGGYTF
TGCAGCGTTGAAGAGCACAGGGGTGGCTACACCTTC
>TRBV11-2|TRBD2|TRBJ2-5
CASSPGTSGQETQYF
TGTGCCAGCAGCCCTGGGACTAGCGGACAAGAGACCCAGTACTTC
>TRBV21-1|-|TRBJ2-7
CASSKERTGESYEQYF
TGTGCCAGCAGCAAAGAAAGGACAGGGGAGTCCTACGAGCAGTACTTC
>TRBV10-3|-|TRBJ2-7
CAISESGPGRTHEQYF
TGTGCCATCAGTGAGTCCGGCCCAGGGCGAACCCACGAGCAGTACTTC